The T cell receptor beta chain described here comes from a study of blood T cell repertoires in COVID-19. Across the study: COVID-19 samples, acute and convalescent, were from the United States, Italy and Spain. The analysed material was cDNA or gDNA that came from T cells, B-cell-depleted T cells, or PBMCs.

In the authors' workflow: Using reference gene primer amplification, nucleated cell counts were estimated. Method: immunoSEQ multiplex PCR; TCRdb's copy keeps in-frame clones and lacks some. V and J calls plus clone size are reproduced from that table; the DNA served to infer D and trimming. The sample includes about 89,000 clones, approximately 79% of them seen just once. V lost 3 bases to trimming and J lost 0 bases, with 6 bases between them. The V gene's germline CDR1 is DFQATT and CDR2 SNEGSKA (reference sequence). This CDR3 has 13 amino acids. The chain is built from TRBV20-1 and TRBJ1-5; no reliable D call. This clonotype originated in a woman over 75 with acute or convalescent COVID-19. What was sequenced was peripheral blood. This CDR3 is CSASTYSNQPQHF. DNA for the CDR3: TGCAGTGCTAGTACCTATAGCAATCAGCCCCAGCATTTT.